This TCR beta chain was sequenced during a study of shared clonotypes between healthy human individuals. CDR3 length: 15 residues. Germline CDR1 is GTSNPN and CDR2 is SVGIG (reference sequence). Trimming stripped 4 bases from V and 1 base from J, with 13 bases between. For this clone: Its antigen is not identified.

Study-wide results and caveats: Among the subsets, naive ones generally showed larger estimated richness than memory ones.

Generated by immunoSEQ multiplex PCR, the TCRdb table keeps only in-frame clones and is missing some. The data show approximately 400,000 clones, approximately 96% seen once. Nashville, Tennessee was home to all donors, who were Caucasian adults. The V gene is TRBV30, the J gene TRBJ2-2; D uncertain. This receptor was identified in a man aged 25-40 years in good health. Sequenced: memory CD8+ T cells sorted from blood. Subset reported: CD45RO+ cells pooled with CCR7-negative TemRA cells. The CDR3 is CAWIRWAGNTGELFF. CDR3 bases: TGTGCCTGGATTAGGTGGGCAGGGAACACCGGGGAGCTGTTTTTT.